A selection of T cell receptor beta chains follows, all from one sample in a study of blood T cell repertoires in COVID-19. Measured with immunoSEQ multiplex PCR; TCRdb has only the in-frame clones, and not every one. This sample carries 390,000 or so clones, roughly nine tenths of them seen once, and the ten largest clones take roughly 1%. Sample: PBMCs or T cells enriched from blood (not recorded which). Source of these receptors: a man between 18 and 35 years old who had recovered from COVID-19. CDR3s include the opening cysteine and the closing phenylalanine or tryptophan. A D gene is named only where the DNA matches it firmly. For some rows the clone size is stated as once, few or many, or as a class when expanded; others skip it.

j_gene	d_gene	v_gene	abundance	CDR3aa	CDR3nt
TRBJ2-2	NA	TRBV28	NA	CASSFIPTAGAGNTGELFF	TGTGCCAGCAGTTTTATACCGACGGCGGGGGCCGGGAACACCGGGGAGCTGTTTTTT
TRBJ2-3	NA	TRBV19	NA	CASSITRLAAPTDTQYF	TGTGCCAGTAGTATCACCCGGTTAGCCGCCCCCACAGATACGCAGTATTTT
TRBJ1-1	TRBD1	TRBV28	NA	CASRLDRARATEAFF	TGTGCCAGCAGGTTAGACAGGGCTCGAGCCACTGAAGCTTTCTTT
TRBJ1-5	NA	TRBV28	NA	CASQPGQFPNQPQHF	TGTGCCAGTCAACCAGGCCAATTCCCTAATCAGCCCCAGCATTTT
TRBJ2-7	NA	TRBV27	NA	CASSPFDSAYEQYF	TGTGCCAGCAGTCCCTTCGACAGTGCCTACGAGCAGTACTTC
TRBJ2-3	NA	TRBV6-2/TRBV6-3	NA	CASSYEGVSTDTQYF	TGTGCCAGCAGTTATGAAGGGGTTTCGACAGATACGCAGTATTTT
TRBJ1-4	TRBD1	TRBV28	NA	CASSGWTGANEKLFF	TGTGCCAGCAGTGGATGGACAGGAGCTAATGAAAAACTGTTTTTT
TRBJ2-7	TRBD2	TRBV7-8	NA	CASSVGGVEQYF	TGTGCCAGCAGCGTGGGGGGGGTCGAGCAGTACTTC
TRBJ2-5	TRBD2	TRBV9	NA	CASSVGASGMGQETQYF	TGTGCCAGCAGCGTAGGTGCTAGCGGGATGGGCCAAGAGACCCAGTACTTC
TRBJ2-7	TRBD1	TRBV14	NA	CASSHPGQSYEQYF	TGTGCCAGCAGCCATCCGGGACAGTCCTACGAGCAGTACTTC
TRBJ2-1	TRBD1	TRBV13	once	CASSSRDRETNEQFF	TGTGCCAGCAGCTCCCGGGACAGAGAAACCAATGAGCAGTTCTTC
TRBJ1-5	NA	TRBV11-1	NA	CASSLQGNQPQHF	TGTGCCAGCAGCTTGCAGGGAAATCAGCCCCAGCATTTT
TRBJ2-1	NA	TRBV28	NA	CASSFVGGKTEQFF	TGTGCCAGCAGTTTTGTTGGCGGGAAAACTGAGCAGTTCTTC
TRBJ2-7	NA	TRBV21-1	NA	CASSKDAGYEQYF	TGTGCCAGCAGCAAAGATGCCGGCTACGAGCAGTACTTC
TRBJ2-1	TRBD1	TRBV5-6	NA	CASSWTGGRGNEQFF	TGTGCCAGCAGCTGGACAGGGGGTAGGGGCAATGAGCAGTTCTTC
TRBJ2-5	TRBD2	TRBV28	NA	CASSPGLAGGGETQYF	TGTGCCAGCAGTCCCGGACTAGCGGGAGGGGGGGAGACCCAGTACTTC
TRBJ2-2	NA	TRBV18	once	CASSLQGYTGELFF	TGTGCCAGCTCACTTCAGGGATACACCGGGGAGCTGTTTTTT
TRBJ2-7	NA	TRBV5-1	NA	CASSFGGASSYEQYF	TGCGCCAGCAGCTTCGGAGGGGCAAGCTCCTACGAGCAGTACTTC
TRBJ2-7	NA	TRBV4-1	once	CASSQVGGNGEQYF	TGCGCCAGCAGCCAAGTTGGAGGGAATGGAGAGCAGTACTTC
TRBJ1-2	NA	TRBV11-1	NA	CASSPGVVDYGYTF	TGTGCCAGCAGCCCGGGGGTGGTCGACTATGGCTACACCTTC
TRBJ1-3	NA	TRBV12-5	NA	CASGLVTAEGNTIYF	TGTGCTAGTGGTTTGGTAACTGCGGAGGGAAACACCATATATTTT
TRBJ2-7	NA	TRBV7-2	few	CASSPISYEQYF	TGTGCCAGCAGCCCCATTTCCTACGAGCAGTACTTC
TRBJ2-5	NA	TRBV9	NA	CASSGVGETQYF	TGTGCCAGCAGCGGTGTCGGGGAGACCCAGTACTTC
TRBJ1-3	NA	TRBV12-3/TRBV12-4	NA	CASSSADNIYF	TGTGCCAGCAGTTCGGCGGATAACATATATTTT
TRBJ2-7	TRBD2	TRBV7-2	NA	CASSLGWREGSYEQYF	TGTGCCAGCAGCTTAGGGTGGCGGGAGGGATCCTACGAGCAGTACTTC
TRBJ2-2	NA	TRBV2	NA	CASSSLGELFF	TGTGCCAGCAGTAGCCTGGGGGAGCTGTTTTTT
TRBJ2-1	TRBD2	TRBV10-3	NA	CAISGSSGGNEQFF	TGTGCCATCAGTGGTTCTAGCGGGGGGAATGAGCAGTTCTTC
TRBJ1-1	NA	TRBV12-3/TRBV12-4	NA	CASSLKGGMAFF	TGTGCCAGCAGCCTTAAGGGGGGGATGGCTTTCTTT
TRBJ1-4	NA	TRBV6-5	NA	CASEGLRGEKLFF	TGTGCCAGCGAAGGCCTCCGGGGGGAAAAACTGTTTTTT
TRBJ1-2	TRBD1	TRBV7-8	once	CASSIRQPGTAYTF	TGTGCCAGCAGCATACGACAGCCCGGGACAGCTTACACCTTC
TRBJ1-5	NA	TRBV27	NA	CASSLSPPQGNQPQHF	TGTGCCAGCAGTTTATCACCACCCCAGGGAAATCAGCCCCAGCATTTT
TRBJ2-1	TRBD2	TRBV24-1	NA	CATSLSGGVNEQFF	TGTGCCACCAGCCTTAGCGGGGGCGTCAATGAGCAGTTCTTC
TRBJ2-1	NA	TRBV28	NA	CASSFGGSSYNEQFF	TGTGCCAGCAGTTTTGGTGGGAGCTCCTACAATGAGCAGTTCTTC
TRBJ2-7	NA	TRBV13	NA	CASSTYYEQYF	TGTGCCAGCAGCACCTACTACGAGCAGTACTTC
TRBJ2-3	NA	TRBV2	NA	CASSVETLGDTQYF	TGTGCCAGCAGTGTGGAGACTCTCGGTGATACGCAGTATTTT
TRBJ2-1	NA	TRBV6-5	once	CASSYSRSYNEQFF	TGTGCCAGCAGTTACTCGCGTAGTTACAATGAGCAGTTCTTC
TRBJ1-5	NA	TRBV23-1	NA	CASSLTRNRQPQHF	TGCGCCAGCAGTCTAACCAGGAACCGGCAGCCCCAGCATTTT
TRBJ2-7	TRBD1	TRBV28	NA	CASNEGAWEQYF	TGTGCCAGCAACGAGGGGGCTTGGGAGCAGTACTTC
TRBJ1-5	NA	TRBV24-1	NA	CATAGAGNQPQHF	TGTGCCACCGCAGGGGCCGGCAATCAGCCCCAGCATTTT
TRBJ1-6	NA	TRBV28	NA	CASSLARASSYNSPLHF	TGTGCCAGCAGTTTAGCCAGGGCTTCCTCCTATAATTCACCCCTCCACTTT
TRBJ2-4	TRBD1	TRBV7-3	once	CASSSQGWDIQYF	TGTGCCAGCAGCTCACAGGGGTGGGACATTCAGTACTTC
TRBJ2-5	TRBD2	TRBV9	NA	CASSAGTSGAETQYF	TGTGCCAGCAGCGCAGGGACTAGCGGGGCGGAGACCCAGTACTTC
TRBJ2-3	TRBD2	TRBV5-1	NA	CASSSGTSGGGDTQYF	TGCGCCAGCAGCTCCGGGACTAGCGGGGGAGGAGATACGCAGTATTTT
TRBJ1-2	NA	TRBV12-3/TRBV12-4	NA	CASSSGWGYTF	TGTGCCAGCAGTTCAGGGTGGGGCTACACCTTC
TRBJ2-1	TRBD2	TRBV28	NA	CASSPGGRDNEQFF	TGTGCCAGCAGTCCAGGCGGGAGGGACAATGAGCAGTTCTTC
TRBJ1-2	TRBD1	TRBV5-8	NA	CASSLGQGGYTF	TGTGCCAGCAGCTTGGGACAGGGAGGCTACACCTTC
TRBJ1-2	NA	TRBV5-4	NA	CASSLRLARGYGYTF	TGTGCCAGCAGCTTGAGATTAGCCAGAGGGTATGGCTACACCTTC
TRBJ2-5	TRBD2	TRBV7-2	NA	CASSPSRTRQETQYF	TGTGCCAGCAGCCCATCCCGGACTAGGCAAGAGACCCAGTACTTC
TRBJ1-2	TRBD1	TRBV19	NA	CASSIGDRYNYGYTF	TGTGCCAGTAGTATAGGGGACAGATACAACTATGGCTACACCTTC
TRBJ2-5	NA	TRBV28	NA	CASSSAGADQETQYF	TGTGCCAGCAGTTCGGCAGGGGCAGATCAAGAGACCCAGTACTTC
TRBJ2-1	TRBD1	TRBV5-1	NA	CASSLESGGSYNEQFF	TGCGCCAGCAGCTTGGAGTCAGGGGGCAGTTATAATGAGCAGTTCTTC
TRBJ1-6	NA	TRBV6-1	NA	CASSEGQPNSPLHF	TGTGCCAGCAGTGAAGGACAGCCAAATTCACCCCTCCACTTT